This T cell receptor beta chain was captured in a study of cytomegalovirus exposure and HLA in healthy donors. In the study overall: The approximately 120 validation repertoires, a later analysis reported, used the same platform as the approximately 670 first-cohort repertoires. Study results and limitations: The classifier reportedly diagnosed cytomegalovirus status with high sensitivity and specificity. There were 150 to 200 TCR beta chains listed as cytomegalovirus-associated.

Measured with immunoSEQ multiplex PCR; TCRdb has only the in-frame clones, and not every one. The table records 100,000 to 150,000 clones, roughly 90% of them present only once. Concerning this clone: The antigen remains unidentified.

V was shortened by 2 bases and J by 5 bases, with 9 bases between the two germline ends. The CDR3 sequence is 12 residues long. Germline CDR1 is GTSNPN and CDR2 is SVGIG (reference sequence). Sequencing used PBMCs. The J gene is TRBJ1-2, the V gene TRBV30; D might be TRBD1 (5 bases). The TCR sequence derives from a woman aged 18-29 years in good health and CMV-seronegative. CDR3 protein: CAWSTGGYGYTF. DNA of the CDR3: TGTGCCTGGAGTACCGGGGGGTATGGCTACACCTTC. Drawing the rest from reference TRBV30 and TRBJ1-2, the complete variable domain is SQTIHQWPATLVQPVGSPLSLECTVEGTSNPNLYWYRQAAGRGLQLLFYSVGIGQISSEVPQNLSASRPQDRQFILSSKKLLLSDSGFYLCAWSTGGYGYTFGSGTRLTVV.